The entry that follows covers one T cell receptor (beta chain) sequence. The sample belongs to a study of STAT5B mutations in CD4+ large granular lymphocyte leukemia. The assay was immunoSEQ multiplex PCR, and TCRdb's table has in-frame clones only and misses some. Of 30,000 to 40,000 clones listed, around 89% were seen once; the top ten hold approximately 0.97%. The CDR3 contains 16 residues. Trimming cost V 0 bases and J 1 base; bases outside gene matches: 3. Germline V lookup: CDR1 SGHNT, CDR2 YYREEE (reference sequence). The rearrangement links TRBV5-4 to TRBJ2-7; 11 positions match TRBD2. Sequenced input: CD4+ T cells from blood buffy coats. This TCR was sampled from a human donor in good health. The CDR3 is CASSLVGTSGSYEQYF. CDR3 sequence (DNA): TGTGCCAGCAGCTTGGTGGGGACTAGCGGTTCCTACGAGCAGTACTTC.